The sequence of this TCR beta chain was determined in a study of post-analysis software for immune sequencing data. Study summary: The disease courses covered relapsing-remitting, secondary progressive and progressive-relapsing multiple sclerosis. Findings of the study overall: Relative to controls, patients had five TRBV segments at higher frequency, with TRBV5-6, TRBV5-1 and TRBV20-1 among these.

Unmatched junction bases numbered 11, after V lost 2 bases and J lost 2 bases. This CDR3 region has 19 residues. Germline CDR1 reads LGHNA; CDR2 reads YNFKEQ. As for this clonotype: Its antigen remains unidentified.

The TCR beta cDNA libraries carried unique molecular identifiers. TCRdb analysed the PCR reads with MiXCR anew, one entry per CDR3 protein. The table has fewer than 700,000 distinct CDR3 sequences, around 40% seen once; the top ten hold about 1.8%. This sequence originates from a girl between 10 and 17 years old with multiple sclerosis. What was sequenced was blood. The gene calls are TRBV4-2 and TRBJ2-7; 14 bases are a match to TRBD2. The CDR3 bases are TGTGCCAGCAGCCAAATGTCCGGGACTAGCGGGAGTCGGACCTACGAGCAGTACTTC. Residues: CASSQMSGTSGSRTYEQYF.